The rows below give T cell receptor beta chains drawn from one sample of a study of CD8 T cells in Susac syndrome. TCRdb recomputed calls from the immunoSEQ multiplex PCR reads with MiXCR, one row per CDR3 protein. The sample has around 230,000 distinct CDR3 sequences; less than 96% are singletons. The sequencing sample was made of CD4+ T cells from PBMCs. These receptors came from a human donor with Susac syndrome. CDR3s include the opening cysteine and the closing phenylalanine or tryptophan. A D gene is named only where the DNA matches it firmly. Only part of the rows carry a size: once, few, many, or a class if the clone is expanded.

abundance	j_gene	v_gene	d_gene	CDR3nt	CDR3aa
NA	TRBJ1-5	TRBV20-1	NA	TGCAGTGTCGGGACGAGCGGGGATCAGCCCCAGCATTTT	CSVGTSGDQPQHF
NA	TRBJ2-2	TRBV3-1	NA	TGTGCCAGCAGAAAACAACTCGAGGGGGAGCTGTTTTTT	CASRKQLEGELFF
NA	TRBJ2-7	TRBV4-1	TRBD2	TGCGCCAGCAGCCAACTTAGCGGGAAAAACCGGGTCGACGAGCAGTACTTC	CASSQLSGKNRVDEQYF
NA	TRBJ1-1	TRBV20-1	NA	TGCAGTGCTAGAGTGGAACTCGACACTGAAGCTTTCTTT	CSARVELDTEAFF
NA	TRBJ2-7	TRBV14	NA	TGTGCCAGCAGCCAAAAGGTTCTCCACGAGCAGTACTTC	CASSQKVLHEQYF
NA	TRBJ2-7	TRBV5-1	TRBD2	TGCGCCAGCAGCTTAGGCGGGAGTCAACCCCCCTACGAGCAGTACTTC	CASSLGGSQPPYEQYF
NA	TRBJ1-5	TRBV20-1	NA	TGCAGTGCTTCCAGACAGCAGAATCAGCCCCAGCATTTT	CSASRQQNQPQHF
NA	TRBJ2-5	TRBV2	NA	TGTGCCAGCAGTTGGGACAACCAAGAGACCCAGTACTTC	CASSWDNQETQYF
NA	TRBJ2-7	TRBV15	TRBD2	TGTGCCACCAGCGCCTTAGCGGGAAGGGAAGGCGAGCAGTACTTC	CATSALAGREGEQYF
NA	TRBJ1-1	TRBV25-1	NA	TGTGCCAGCAGTGAATCAGTGGTCGTCAACACTGAAGCTTTCTTT	CASSESVVVNTEAFF
NA	TRBJ2-2	TRBV20-1	TRBD1	TGCAGTGCTCGGACAGGGATGGCCGGGGAGCTGTTTTTT	CSARTGMAGELFF
NA	TRBJ2-5	TRBV9	NA	TGTGCCAGCAGCGTAGGCCCAGGGACAGAGACCCAGTACTTC	CASSVGPGTETQYF
NA	TRBJ2-2	TRBV7-9	TRBD1	TGTGCCAGCAGCCAACTCGACAGGGCGAGCGGGGAGCTGTTTTTT	CASSQLDRASGELFF
NA	TRBJ2-7	TRBV2	TRBD1	TGTGCCAGCCGGGGACAGAACTACGAGCAGTACTTC	CASRGQNYEQYF
NA	TRBJ2-1	TRBV3-1	NA	TGTGCCAGCAGCCCAGGGTTTAGAGGGGAGCAGTTCTTC	CASSPGFRGEQFF
NA	TRBJ1-5	TRBV2	TRBD1	TGTGCCACCGGGACAGAGAATCAGCCCCAGCATTTT	CATGTENQPQHF
NA	TRBJ1-5	TRBV29-1	NA	TGCAGCGTTGAAGTAAGTCAAGGAGATGGTGGCAATCAGCCCCAGCATTTT	CSVEVSQGDGGNQPQHF
NA	TRBJ2-1	TRBV27	NA	TGTGCCAGCAGTTTTTCACCCTCCTACAATGAGCAGTTCTTC	CASSFSPSYNEQFF
NA	TRBJ2-7	TRBV12-3/TRBV12-4	NA	TGTGCCAGCAGTTTTGGGGACCACTTC	CASSFGDHF
NA	TRBJ2-1	TRBV7-9	NA	TGTGCCAGCAGCTTGACAGAAACCTACAATGAGCAGTTCTTC	CASSLTETYNEQFF
NA	TRBJ2-1	TRBV20-1	NA	TGCAGTGCTAGGGCAGCCAATGAGCAGTTCTTC	CSARAANEQFF
NA	TRBJ1-2	TRBV11-2	NA	TGTGCCAGCACGCTAGCGGGGCACTATGGCTACACCTTC	CASTLAGHYGYTF
NA	TRBJ2-7	TRBV6-5	TRBD1	TGTGCCACCGCCAAGGACAGGTTCTACGAGCAGTACTTC	CATAKDRFYEQYF
NA	TRBJ2-5	TRBV20-1	TRBD2	TGCAGTGCTAGAGATGGTTGGACTAGCGAGAGAGAGACCCAGTACTTC	CSARDGWTSERETQYF
NA	TRBJ1-1	TRBV28	NA	TGTGCCAGCACCCTCGGAAGAGAAGCTTTCTTT	CASTLGREAFF
NA	TRBJ1-2	TRBV12-3/TRBV12-4	NA	TGTGCCAGCAGTGTGGACACGATTGGCTATGGCTACACCTTC	CASSVDTIGYGYTF
once	TRBJ2-5	TRBV29-1	NA	TGCAGCGTTGAAATCAGCGGAGGGCGGCAAGAGACCCAGTACTTC	CSVEISGGRQETQYF
NA	TRBJ2-7	TRBV4-1	NA	TGCGCCAGCAGCCAAGATTCACAGGTTCCTTCCTACGAGCAGTACTTC	CASSQDSQVPSYEQYF
NA	TRBJ2-7	TRBV27	TRBD2	TGTGCCAGCAGTTCCCCGACTAGCGGGAGGAGCAACGAGCAGTACTTC	CASSSPTSGRSNEQYF
NA	TRBJ2-4	TRBV30	NA	TGTGCCTGGAGTAGGGGCCTGGGCGACATTCAGTACTTC	CAWSRGLGDIQYF
NA	TRBJ1-5	TRBV28	NA	TGTGCCAGCAGTTTGAGGCCCGCTCAGCCCCAGCATTTT	CASSLRPAQPQHF
NA	TRBJ1-3	TRBV12-3/TRBV12-4	NA	TGTGCCAGCAGTTTGGGAAACACCATATATTTT	CASSLGNTIYF